This entry lists 23 T cell receptor beta chains sequenced from one sample in a study of T cell responses to AZD1222 COVID-19 vaccine. TCRdb's copy holds only in-frame clones and misses some; the assay was immunoSEQ multiplex PCR. The sample consists of 150,000 to 200,000 clones, roughly 90% of them appearing once. Specimen: peripheral blood, collected on day 0 of AZD1222 vaccination. The receptor set was obtained from an adult in good health.

This clone was counted once. The chain employs TRBV11-2 and TRBJ2-3; 12 positions agree with TRBD1. From germline, CDR1 is SGHAT and CDR2 FQNNGV. The CDR3 totals 16 residues. V dropped 4 bases and J dropped 2; count of bases not matched to a gene: 4. The CDR3 region has the DNA TGTGCCAGCAGCTCAGGGACAGGGGGCATCACAGATACGCAGTATTTT. Amino acid sequence: CASSSGTGGITDTQYF.

The V gene is TRBV7-8, the J gene TRBJ2-3; the match to TRBD2 covers 11 bases. V lost 6 bases and J lost 4; bases outside the gene matches: 6. The CDR3 length is 15 residues. Germline V gives CDR1 SGHVS, CDR2 FQNEAQ. DNA of the CDR3: TGTGCCAGCAGAGTTAGCGGGAGGGCCTCAGATACGCAGTATTTT. Its protein product is CASRVSGRASDTQYF. The full variable domain, completed using reference TRBV7-8 and TRBJ2-3, is GAGVSQSPRYKVAKRGQDVALRCDPISGHVSLFWYQQALGQGPEFLTYFQNEAQLDKSGLPSDRFFAERPEGSVSTLKIQRTQQEDSAVYLCASRVSGRASDTQYFGPGTRLTVL.

This clone was seen only once. The J gene is TRBJ2-7, the V gene TRBV3-1 (or the pseudogene TRBV3-2); D remains ambiguous. This CDR3 contains 11 residues. CDR1 and CDR2 (germline): LGHDT, YNNKEL (reference sequence). The germline V and J ends were trimmed by 3 bases and 7 bases, with 7 bases remaining between them. CDR3 nucleotide sequence: TGTGCCAGCAGCCATTTGAGAGAGCAGTACTTC. Its translation: CASSHLREQYF.

The V and J genes are TRBV19 and TRBJ2-4; unclear D gene. The V end lost 1 base, the J end lost 0 bases, and 13 bases lay between the germline ends. The CDR3 is 17 amino acids. CDR1 is LNHDA and CDR2 is SQIVND in the germline V gene (reference sequence). The CDR3 spells CASSIAQAELAKNIQYF. Written as DNA, the CDR3 is TGTGCCAGTAGTATAGCCCAGGCGGAACTAGCCAAAAACATTCAGTACTTC.

The chain links TRBV5-1 to TRBJ2-3; the match to TRBD2 covers 13 bases. Germline CDR1 is SGHRS and CDR2 is YFSETQ. The CDR3 has 16 residues. Trimming cost V 4 bases and J 5 bases; bases outside gene matches: 7. CDR3 DNA: TGCGCCAGCAGCCCTCCGGGACTAGCGGGACGAGATACGCAGTATTTT. This sequence encodes CASSPPGLAGRDTQYF.

The chain couples TRBV4-1 to TRBJ2-7, with 8 bases matching TRBD2. From germline, CDR1 is MGHRA and CDR2 YSYEKL. The J segment lost 2 bases and the V segment lost 1 base, leaving 4 bases of the junction unmatched. The CDR3 length is 15 residues. CDR3 loop: CASSQATSGPYEQYF. DNA of the CDR3: TGCGCCAGCAGCCAAGCAACTAGCGGACCCTACGAGCAGTACTTC.

The genes are TRBV13 and TRBJ2-5; D is perhaps TRBD2 (5 bases). The V end lost 0 bases, the J end lost 5 bases, and 10 bases lay between the germline ends. The CDR3 has 14 amino acids. Germline CDR1 PRHDT, CDR2 FYEKMQ (reference sequence). This CDR3 is CASSLGWEQETQYF. For the CDR3, the DNA is TGTGCCAGCAGCTTAGGGTGGGAGCAGGAGACCCAGTACTTC.

The chain uses TRBV9 and TRBJ2-1; 10 bases match TRBD2. Germline values: CDR1 SGDLS, CDR2 YYNGEE. This CDR3 spans 15 amino acids. After removal of 2 bases from V and 4 bases from J, the junction contained 3 bases not matched to a gene. The CDR3: CASSVTSGTYNEQFF. The CDR3 DNA reads TGTGCCAGCAGCGTTACTAGCGGGACTTACAATGAGCAGTTCTTC.

The chain has TRBV5-5 and TRBJ1-1; a weak D match, TRBD1 (6 bases). The CDR3 covers 15 residues. Germline V lookup: CDR1 SGHKS, CDR2 YYEKEE (reference sequence). Trimming took off 3 bases at V and 3 bases at J, with 15 bases between the two ends. The CDR3 nucleotides are TGTGCCAGCAGCTCCTTACAGGGAAAGGACACTGAAGCTTTCTTT. This gives the protein CASSSLQGKDTEAFF. Supplemented by reference TRBV5-5 and TRBJ1-1, the full variable domain reads DAGVTQSPTHLIKTRGQQVTLRCSPISGHKSVSWYQQVLGQGPQFIFQYYEKEERGRGNFPDRFSARQFPNYSSELNVNALLLGDSALYLCASSSLQGKDTEAFFGQGTRLTVV.

This chain joins TRBV5-4 and TRBJ1-2; 7 bases line up with TRBD1. J was trimmed by 2 bases and V by 5 bases; bases with no gene match: 9. Germline V gene lookup returns CDR1 SGHNT and CDR2 YYREEE (reference sequence). The CDR3 contains 15 residues. The CDR3 region is CASSAGTATNYGYTF. The CDR3 bases are TGTGCCAGCAGTGCCGGGACAGCAACGAACTATGGCTACACCTTC.

The chain employs TRBV5-1 and TRBJ2-1; TRBD2 agrees at 10 bases. Germline V CDR1 and CDR2: SGHRS, YFSETQ. The CDR3 runs 15 residues. Unmatched junction bases numbered 7, after V lost 4 bases and J lost 6 bases. The CDR3 sequence: CASSRTSGPSNEQFF. CDR3 nucleotides: TGCGCCAGCAGCAGGACTAGCGGACCTTCCAATGAGCAGTTCTTC.

The CDR3 DNA follows: TGTGCCAGCAGCCAAGATCACGTAGAGACGCTCTTCAGCTCCTACAATGAGCAGTTCTTC. Encoded protein: CASSQDHVETLFSSYNEQFF. The rearrangement joins TRBV14 to TRBJ2-1; D remains unclear. V was trimmed by 0 bases and J by 0 bases, leaving 21 bases between them. CDR3 size: 20 residues. Germline V gene sequence: CDR1 SGHDN, CDR2 FVKESK. Full variable domain (missing parts from reference TRBV14 and TRBJ2-1): EAGVTQFPSHSVIEKGQTVTLRCDPISGHDNLYWYRRVMGKEIKFLLHFVKESKQDESGMPNNRFLAERTGGTYSTLKVQPAELEDSGVYFCASSQDHVETLFSSYNEQFFGPGTRLTVL.

V gene TRBV5-1 combines with J gene TRBJ1-4, with a weak D call TRBD1 (5 bases). Trimming took 4 bases from V and 8 from J, leaving 12 bases between them. The CDR3 is 13 residues long. Germline V gene sequence: CDR1 SGHRS, CDR2 YFSETQ. The CDR3 reads CASSPGWGEKLFF. The CDR3 nucleotides are TGCGCCAGCAGCCCAGGTTGGGGGGAAAAACTGTTTTTT.

The rearrangement joins TRBV5-5 to TRBJ2-2; the D gene could be TRBD1 or TRBD2 (5 bases each). This CDR3 contains 14 residues. Germline loops: CDR1 SGHKS, CDR2 YYEKEE (reference sequence). Trimming cost V 5 bases and J 0 bases, with 8 bases left between them. The CDR3 here is CASRWGPNTGELFF. The CDR3 DNA reads as TGTGCCAGCAGATGGGGACCGAACACCGGGGAGCTGTTTTTT. The entire variable domain, with the rest obtained from reference TRBV5-5 and TRBJ2-2, is as follows: DAGVTQSPTHLIKTRGQQVTLRCSPISGHKSVSWYQQVLGQGPQFIFQYYEKEERGRGNFPDRFSARQFPNYSSELNVNALLLGDSALYLCASRWGPNTGELFFGEGSRLTVL.

The genes are TRBV5-4 and TRBJ2-7, with a tentative D call TRBD1 (5 bases). The CDR3 has 14 residues. The V gene lost 0 bases and the J gene lost 5 bases, with 12 bases spanning the gap. CDR1 is SGHNT, CDR2 YYREEE, per germline (reference sequence). In DNA form, the CDR3 reads TGTGCCAGCAGCTTGGACAGGTTCGTGCACGAGCAGTACTTC. This translates into CASSLDRFVHEQYF.

The CDR3 region is CASSDPLDRGYSYEQYF. The CDR3 nucleotides read TGTGCCAGCAGTGATCCCCTCGACAGGGGCTACTCCTACGAGCAGTACTTC. This chain links TRBV2 with TRBJ2-7; TRBD1 aligns across 8 bases. Trimming at V came to 3 bases and at J to 0 bases, leaving 10 bases not matched to a gene. This CDR3 has 17 amino acids. The germline V gene has CDR1 SNHLY and CDR2 FYNNEI.

This clone occurred a few times. J is TRBJ2-1 and V is TRBV19; D remains unclear. Per the germline V gene, CDR1 is LNHDA and CDR2 is SQIVND (reference sequence). The CDR3 sequence is 14 residues long. Trimming shortened V by 6 bases and J by 0 bases, and 9 bases separated the two germline ends. The CDR3 reads CASRDRHSYNEQFF. CDR3 nucleotides: TGTGCCAGTAGGGACCGCCACTCCTACAATGAGCAGTTCTTC.

This chain links TRBV2 with TRBJ2-1; D remains ambiguous. Germline CDR1 reads SNHLY; CDR2 reads FYNNEI. Between the trimmed V and J ends, which lost 8 bases and 3 bases, there was a span of 17 bases. CDR3 length: 15 residues. The CDR3 DNA is TGTGCCAGCGGTGCCGGACCCTACTACTACAATGAGCAGTTCTTC. It translates to CASGAGPYYYNEQFF.

The rearrangement joins TRBV7-8 to TRBJ2-7; D is perhaps TRBD2 (6 bases). V shed 5 bases and J shed 7 bases, with 18 bases lying between them. There are 14 residues in the CDR3. The germline V gene has CDR1 SGHVS and CDR2 FQNEAQ. This chain's CDR3 is CASSPGTVPWEQYF. CDR3 nucleotide sequence: TGTGCCAGCAGCCCCGGGACTGTCCCTTGGGAGCAGTACTTC.

This clone was observed a handful of times. V and J are TRBV2 and TRBJ1-4; D not resolved. V lost 3 bases and J lost 8, with 16 bases in between. Per germline, CDR1 SNHLY and CDR2 FYNNEI. The length of the CDR3 is 15 residues. The CDR3 region has the DNA TGTGCCAGCAGTGATTTGGGGTCTTACCGAGAAAAACTGTTTTTT. It codes for CASSDLGSYREKLFF. The whole variable domain, filled in from reference TRBV2 and TRBJ1-4, reads EPEVTQTPSHQVTQMGQEVILRCVPISNHLYFYWYRQILGQKVEFLVSFYNNEISEKSEIFDDQFSVERPDGSNFTLKIRSTKLEDSAMYFCASSDLGSYREKLFFGSGTQLSVL.

The V and J genes are TRBV5-6 and TRBJ2-7; a weak D match, TRBD1 (6 bases). The length of the CDR3 is 13 residues. V was shortened by 1 base and J by 2 bases, with 7 bases between the two germline ends. Germline-derived CDR1 and CDR2 are SGHDT and YYEEEE. CDR3 protein: CASSLTGPYEQYF. In DNA form, the CDR3 reads TGTGCCAGCAGCTTGACAGGGCCCTACGAGCAGTACTTC.

This chain joins TRBV18 and TRBJ1-6, with D uncertain. This CDR3 spans 16 amino acids. Germline CDR1 is KGHSH and CDR2 is LQKENI. V lost 1 base, J lost 9 bases, and 16 bases lay in between. The CDR3 sequence is CASSPLAEARGSPLHF. The DNA of the CDR3 is TGTGCCAGCTCACCACTCGCTGAAGCGCGGGGTTCACCCCTCCACTTT.

The V and J genes are TRBV7-9 and TRBJ1-1; tentative D call: TRBD1 (5 bases). This CDR3 contains 15 residues. Trimming left V 3 bases short and J 0 bases short, with 11 bases between. Germline-derived CDR1 and CDR2 are SEHNR and FQNEAQ (reference sequence). The CDR3 reads CASSFGRGLNTEAFF. CDR3 nucleotide sequence: TGTGCCAGCAGCTTTGGAAGGGGCCTGAACACTGAAGCTTTCTTT.